A single sample gave rise to the 5 T cell receptor beta chains below, sequenced in a study of blood T cells in healthy people across ages. The authors ran a second PCR of about 6 to 12 cycles using a sample-barcoded 5' primer and a J-beta primer mix. One entry per CDR3 protein results from TCRdb running MiXCR on the 5' RACE reads. Of hundreds of thousands of distinct CDR3 sequences listed, more than 25% were seen once; the top ten hold around 15%. The specimen was blood. Receptors originate from an elderly woman in good health.

This clonotype was seen a handful of times. The gene calls are TRBV15 and TRBJ2-6; D is unresolved. V lost 0 bases and J 2 bases, leaving 8 bases between the germline ends. CDR3 length: 16 amino acids. Germline V gene data show CDR1 as LNHNV and CDR2 as YYDKDF (reference sequence). For the CDR3, the DNA is TGTGCCACCAGCAGAGAGGGCAGAACTGGGGCCAACGTCCTGACTTTC. This sequence encodes CATSREGRTGANVLTF.

There are many counts of this clonotype. The chain combines TRBV5-1 with TRBJ2-5; no definite D call. This CDR3 contains 15 residues. Germline CDR1 is SGHRS and CDR2 is YFSETQ. Trimming cost V 7 bases and J 2 bases, with 18 bases left between them. The CDR3 spells CASCIQAAQQETQYF. The CDR3 nucleotides are TGCGCCAGCTGCATTCAGGCGGCTCAGCAAGAGACCCAGTACTTC.

This clonotype was observed a handful of times. The chain employs TRBV11-2 and TRBJ2-1, with D unclear. Matching the DNA end better, TRBJ2-7 makes the J call doubtful. Germline V lookup: CDR1 SGHAT, CDR2 FQNNGV. The CDR3 length is 15 residues. The CDR3 region is CASSLVQSSYNEQYF. CDR3 bases: TGTGCCAGCAGCTTAGTCCAGTCCTCCTACAATGAGCAGTACTTC.

This clonotype occurred a few times. Just one base apart from a much larger clone, this may be a read error. The DNA for the CDR3 is TGTGCCAGCAGGCGGAGAGGGGGACCCTCCAATGAGCAGTTCTTC. This sequence encodes CASRRRGGPSNEQFF. This chain connects TRBV6-5 to TRBJ2-1; D perhaps matches TRBD1 (6 bases). CDR1 and CDR2 from the germline V gene are MNHEY and SVGAGI. Trimming cost V 6 bases and J 6 bases, with 18 bases left between them. The CDR3 is 15 residues long.

This clonotype has a count of ten or more. The CDR3: CASSLGVTEQYF. The CDR3 DNA reads TGTGCCAGCAGCTTAGGGGTGACGGAGCAGTACTTC. V gene TRBV7-2 combines with J gene TRBJ2-7; unclear D gene. V lost 1 base to trimming and J lost 7 bases, with 8 bases between them. This CDR3 spans 12 amino acids. The V gene's germline CDR1 is SGHTA and CDR2 FQGNSA.